The present T cell receptor beta chain was sequenced within a study of PD-1 blockade in mismatch repair-deficient tumors. Across the study: Patients had some twelve mismatch repair-deficient cancer types, all previously treated and progressing. Broader study findings: Tumor-resident clones, often undetectable pretreatment in blood, expanded then contracted after pembrolizumab.

Some clones are missing from TCRdb's copy, which holds only in-frame ones; the method was immunoSEQ multiplex PCR. Found here are roughly 32,000 clones, 75% to 90% of them singletons; the top ten hold 3% to 4%. As concerns this clone: What it binds is unknown.

Every patient had mismatch repair deficiency by PCR or immunohistochemistry. TCR sequencing covered three patients who responded to pembrolizumab. This CDR3 has 15 amino acids. The germline CDR1 and CDR2 sequences are SEHNR and FQNEAQ (reference sequence). J lost 0 bases, V lost 3 bases, and 3 bases had no gene match. This TCR was recovered from an adult with mismatch repair-deficient cancer. V is TRBV7-9 and J is TRBJ2-3; 7 bases agree with TRBD2. Sequencing used PBMCs, obtained 6 weeks after starting pembrolizumab. The CDR3 DNA follows: TGTGCCAGCAGCTTTAGGCGGGGGAGCACAGATACGCAGTATTTT. Translating gives CASSFRRGSTDTQYF.